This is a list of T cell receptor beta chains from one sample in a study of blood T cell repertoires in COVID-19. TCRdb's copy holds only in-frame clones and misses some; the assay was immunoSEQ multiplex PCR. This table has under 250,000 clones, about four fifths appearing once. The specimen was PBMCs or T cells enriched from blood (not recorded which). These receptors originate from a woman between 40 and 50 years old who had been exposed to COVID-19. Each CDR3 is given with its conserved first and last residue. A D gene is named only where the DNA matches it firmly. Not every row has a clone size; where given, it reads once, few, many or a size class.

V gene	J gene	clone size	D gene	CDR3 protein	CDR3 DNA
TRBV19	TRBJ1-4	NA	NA	CASSMGSFRGEKLFF	TGTGCCAGTAGTATGGGCTCATTTAGGGGTGAAAAACTGTTTTTT
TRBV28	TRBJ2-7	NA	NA	CASSLAPRAQYF	TGTGCCAGCAGTTTAGCCCCGAGGGCGCAGTACTTC
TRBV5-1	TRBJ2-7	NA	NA	CASGQSDKQYF	TGCGCCAGCGGCCAGAGTGACAAGCAGTACTTC
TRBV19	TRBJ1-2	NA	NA	CASTPAAEANYGYTF	TGTGCCAGTACCCCGGCGGCAGAAGCTAACTATGGCTACACCTTC
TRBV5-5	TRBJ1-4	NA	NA	CASSLATGQPNEKLFF	TGTGCCAGCAGCTTGGCCACAGGGCAACCTAATGAAAAACTGTTTTTT
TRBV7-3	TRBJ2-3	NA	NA	CASSLGQTDTQYF	TGTGCCAGCAGTCTCGGACAGACAGATACGCAGTATTTT
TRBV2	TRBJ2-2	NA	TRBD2	CASSASGGAGGELFF	TGTGCCAGCAGTGCGAGCGGGGGGGCCGGCGGGGAGCTGTTTTTT
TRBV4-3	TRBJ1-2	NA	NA	CASSQDPGGDYGYTF	TGCGCCAGCAGCCAAGATCCCGGAGGGGACTATGGCTACACCTTC
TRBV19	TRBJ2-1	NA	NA	CASSIEETGRSEQFF	TGTGCCAGTAGTATAGAAGAGACAGGGAGGAGTGAGCAGTTCTTC
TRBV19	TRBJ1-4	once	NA	CASSPPRGTNEKLFF	TGTGCCAGTAGTCCCCCCAGGGGCACTAATGAAAAACTGTTTTTT
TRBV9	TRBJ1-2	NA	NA	CASSVGGTRGYGYTF	TGTGCCAGCAGCGTAGGGGGTACGAGGGGGTATGGCTACACCTTC
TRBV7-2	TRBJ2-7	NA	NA	CASSPGRESSDEQYF	TGTGCCAGCAGCCCGGGCAGGGAATCATCTGACGAGCAGTACTTC
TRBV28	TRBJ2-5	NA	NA	CASSTPDSLRTQYF	TGTGCCAGTTCGACTCCGGACAGCCTGAGGACCCAGTACTTC
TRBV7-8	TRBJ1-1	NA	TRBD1	CASSQRWWDRENTEAFF	TGTGCCAGCAGCCAAAGGTGGTGGGACAGGGAGAACACTGAAGCTTTCTTT
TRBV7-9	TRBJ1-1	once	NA	CASSLSDDRTHTEAFF	TGTGCCAGCAGCTTAAGCGATGACAGGACGCACACTGAAGCTTTCTTT
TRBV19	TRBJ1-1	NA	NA	CASSIDRDTEAFF	TGTGCCAGTAGTATAGATCGAGACACTGAAGCTTTCTTT
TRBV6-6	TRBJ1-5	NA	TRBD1	CASSSPRQGPNQPQHF	TGTGCCAGCAGTTCCCCTCGACAGGGTCCCAATCAGCCCCAGCATTTT
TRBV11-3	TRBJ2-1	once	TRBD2	CASSQGLAEQFF	TGTGCCAGCAGCCAAGGACTAGCGGAGCAGTTCTTC
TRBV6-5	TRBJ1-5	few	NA	CASSPGNSNQPQHF	TGTGCCAGCAGTCCGGGAAATAGCAATCAGCCCCAGCATTTT
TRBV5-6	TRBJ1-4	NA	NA	CASSLGRNEKLFF	TGTGCCAGCAGCTTGGGCAGGAATGAAAAACTGTTTTTT
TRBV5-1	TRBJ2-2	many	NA	CASSGLGPVSTGELFF	TGCGCCAGCAGCGGACTCGGGCCCGTCTCGACCGGGGAGCTGTTTTTT
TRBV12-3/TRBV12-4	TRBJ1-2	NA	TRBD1	CASSYNRGQGYTF	TGTGCCAGCAGTTACAACAGGGGGCAAGGCTACACCTTC
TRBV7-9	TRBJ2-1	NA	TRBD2	CASSDSTTSGGINEQFF	TGTGCCAGCAGCGATTCTACAACTAGCGGGGGAATCAATGAGCAGTTCTTC
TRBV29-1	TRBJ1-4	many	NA	CSVEGSGRSGDEKLFF	TGCAGCGTTGAGGGGTCAGGGAGGAGTGGGGATGAAAAACTGTTTTTT
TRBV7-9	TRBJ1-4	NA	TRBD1	CASSSKGARNEKLFF	TGTGCCAGCAGCTCTAAGGGGGCAAGGAATGAAAAACTGTTTTTT
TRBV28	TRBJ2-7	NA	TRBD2	CAILSPGRGDEQYF	TGTGCCATCCTTTCGCCGGGACGGGGGGACGAGCAGTACTTC
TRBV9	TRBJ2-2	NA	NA	CASSTTWTGELFF	TGTGCCAGCAGCACAACCTGGACCGGGGAGCTGTTTTTT
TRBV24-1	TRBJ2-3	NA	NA	CATSDRKAGGTDTQYF	TGTGCCACCAGTGATCGGAAGGCAGGGGGCACAGATACGCAGTATTTT
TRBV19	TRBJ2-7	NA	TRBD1	CASSARDSSYEQYF	TGTGCCAGTAGTGCCCGGGACAGCTCCTACGAGCAGTACTTC
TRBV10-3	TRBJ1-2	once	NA	CAISDRGYGYTF	TGTGCCATCAGTGATAGGGGCTATGGCTACACCTTC
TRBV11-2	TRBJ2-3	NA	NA	CASSLAQVATASVDTQYF	TGTGCCAGCAGCTTAGCTCAGGTGGCAACTGCGAGTGTGGATACGCAGTATTTT
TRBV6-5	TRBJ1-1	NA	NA	CASSITGTSFEAFF	TGTGCCAGCTCCATCACCGGGACATCATTTGAAGCTTTCTTT
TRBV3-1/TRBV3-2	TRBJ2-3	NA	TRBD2	CASSHSGAYTDTQYF	TGTGCCAGCAGCCACAGCGGGGCTTACACAGATACGCAGTATTTT
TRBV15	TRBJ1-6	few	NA	CATSSKTGPNSPLHF	TGTGCCACCAGCAGTAAGACAGGCCCAAATTCACCCCTCCACTTT
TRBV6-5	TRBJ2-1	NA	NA	CASMTDNEQFF	TGTGCCAGCATGACAGACAATGAGCAGTTCTTC
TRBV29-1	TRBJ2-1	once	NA	CSVEEAQRDEQFF	TGCAGCGTTGAAGAGGCCCAGCGAGACGAGCAGTTCTTC
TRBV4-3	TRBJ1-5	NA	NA	CASSQDPGGAQHF	TGCGCCAGCAGCCAAGATCCGGGGGGGGCCCAGCATTTT
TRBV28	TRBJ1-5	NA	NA	CASSPYQRDQPQHF	TGTGCCAGCAGTCCATACCAGAGGGATCAGCCCCAGCATTTT
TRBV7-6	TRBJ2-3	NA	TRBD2	CASSLGVSGGSTDTQYF	TGTGCCAGCAGCTTAGGGGTGTCGGGGGGGAGCACAGATACGCAGTATTTT